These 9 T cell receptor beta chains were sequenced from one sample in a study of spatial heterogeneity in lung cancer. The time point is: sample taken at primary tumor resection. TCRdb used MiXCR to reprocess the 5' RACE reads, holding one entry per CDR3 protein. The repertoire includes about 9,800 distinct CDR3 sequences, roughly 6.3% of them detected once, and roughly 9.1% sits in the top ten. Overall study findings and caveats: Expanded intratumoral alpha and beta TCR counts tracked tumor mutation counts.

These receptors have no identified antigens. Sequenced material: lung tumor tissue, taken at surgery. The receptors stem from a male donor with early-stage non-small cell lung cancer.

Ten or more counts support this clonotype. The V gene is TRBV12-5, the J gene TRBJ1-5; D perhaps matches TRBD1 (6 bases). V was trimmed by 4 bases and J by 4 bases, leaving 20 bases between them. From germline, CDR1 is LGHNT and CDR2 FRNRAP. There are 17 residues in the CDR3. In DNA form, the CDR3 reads TGTGCTAGTGGTTGGATTTTACAGGGAGGGGAGAATCAGCCCCAGCATTTT. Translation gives CASGWILQGGENQPQHF.

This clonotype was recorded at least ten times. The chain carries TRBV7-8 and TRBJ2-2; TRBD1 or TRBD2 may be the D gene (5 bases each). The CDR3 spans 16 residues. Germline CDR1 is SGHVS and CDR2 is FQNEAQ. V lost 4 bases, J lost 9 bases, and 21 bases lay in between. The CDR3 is CASSSSGTSIVRELFF. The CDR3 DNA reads TGTGCCAGCAGCTCATCCGGGACCTCGATTGTCAGGGAGCTGTTTTTT.

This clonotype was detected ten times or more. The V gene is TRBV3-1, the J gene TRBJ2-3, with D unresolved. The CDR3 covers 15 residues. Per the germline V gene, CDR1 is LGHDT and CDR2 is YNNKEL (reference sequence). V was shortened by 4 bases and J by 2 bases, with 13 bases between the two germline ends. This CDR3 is CASSRKTPYTDTQYF. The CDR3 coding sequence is TGTGCCAGCAGCCGGAAGACTCCCTACACAGATACGCAGTATTTT.

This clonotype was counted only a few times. The CDR3, as DNA: TGCAGCGTTGCCAGGGACAGGACAACTGAGCAGTTCTTC. As protein: CSVARDRTTEQFF. The J gene is TRBJ2-1, the V gene TRBV29-1, with TRBD1 matching 8 bases. Germline V gene sequence: CDR1 SQVTM, CDR2 ANQGSEA. The CDR3 is 13 residues long. V dropped 4 bases and J dropped 9; count of bases not matched to a gene: 8.

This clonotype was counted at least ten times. The CDR3 DNA reads TGTGCCAGCAGCTTAGAAATTTGGGGTGGGAGAGCCAAAAACATTCAGTACTTC. Translation gives CASSLEIWGGRAKNIQYF. The rearrangement links TRBV7-8 to TRBJ2-4; perhaps TRBD2 as D (5 bases). V lost 1 base, J lost 0 bases, and 16 bases lay in between. This CDR3 has 18 amino acids. Germline-derived CDR1 and CDR2 are SGHVS and FQNEAQ.

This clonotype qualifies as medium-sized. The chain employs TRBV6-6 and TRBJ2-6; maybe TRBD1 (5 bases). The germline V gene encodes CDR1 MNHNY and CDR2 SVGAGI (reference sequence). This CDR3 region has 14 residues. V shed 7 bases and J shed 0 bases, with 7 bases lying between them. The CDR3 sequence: CASTGHSGANVLTF. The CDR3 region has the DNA TGTGCCAGCACCGGACACTCTGGGGCCAACGTCCTGACTTTC.

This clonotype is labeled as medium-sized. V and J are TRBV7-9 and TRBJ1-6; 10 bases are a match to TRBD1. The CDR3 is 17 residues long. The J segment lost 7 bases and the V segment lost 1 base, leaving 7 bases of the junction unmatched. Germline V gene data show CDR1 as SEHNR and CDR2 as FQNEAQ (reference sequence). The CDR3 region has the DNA TGTGCCAGCAGCTTAGGGTCCGGGACAGGGGCGAATTCACCCCTCCACTTT. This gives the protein CASSLGSGTGANSPLHF.

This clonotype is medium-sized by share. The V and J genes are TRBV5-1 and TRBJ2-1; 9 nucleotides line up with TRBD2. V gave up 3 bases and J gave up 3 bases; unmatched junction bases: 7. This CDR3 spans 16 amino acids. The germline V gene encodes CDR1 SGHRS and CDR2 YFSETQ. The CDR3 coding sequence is TGCGCCAGCAGCTGGGGACTAGCCGGAGACTACAATGAGCAGTTCTTC. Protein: CASSWGLAGDYNEQFF. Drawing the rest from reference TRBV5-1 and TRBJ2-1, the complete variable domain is KAGVTQTPRYLIKTRGQQVTLSCSPISGHRSVSWYQQTPGQGLQFLFEYFSETQRNKGNFPGRFSGRQFSNSRSEMNVSTLELGDSALYLCASSWGLAGDYNEQFFGPGTRLTVL.

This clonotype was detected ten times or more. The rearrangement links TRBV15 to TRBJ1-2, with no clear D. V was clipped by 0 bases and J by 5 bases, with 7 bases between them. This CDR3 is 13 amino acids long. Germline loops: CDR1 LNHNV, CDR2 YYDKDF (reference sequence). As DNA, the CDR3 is TGTGCCACCAGCAGAGATATGGGATATGGCTACACCTTC. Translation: CATSRDMGYGYTF. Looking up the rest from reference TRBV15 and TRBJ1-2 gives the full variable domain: DAMVIQNPRYQVTQFGKPVTLSCSQTLNHNVMYWYQQKSSQAPKLLFHYYDKDFNNEADTPDNFQSRRPNTSFCFLDIRSPGLGDTAMYLCATSRDMGYGYTFGSGTRLTVV.